This T cell receptor (beta chain) was captured in a study of PD-1 blockade in classical Hodgkin lymphoma. General study findings and limits: Newly diagnosed patients had diversity similar to the baseline diversity of complete responders. Nivolumab initiation under 1 year post-ASCT meant exclusion. Relapsed/refractory patients reportedly had lower baseline diversity than newly diagnosed patients. CD8+ TCR diversity did not rise significantly by C4D1, unlike CD4+.

This clone was counted a single time. The antigen is unknown. Using immunoSEQ multiplex PCR, the repertoire was profiled, and TCRdb retains in-frame clones only, with some absent. This table has 43,000 or so clones, around nine tenths appearing once. The CDR3 loop spans 13 amino acids. CDR1 is MDHEN and CDR2 is SYDVKM in the germline V gene. The V and J ends lost 7 bases and 4 bases respectively, with 14 bases between them. Brentuximab vedotin exposure varied among the patients, all of whom had relapsed after autologous stem cell transplantation. Sequenced material: peripheral blood mononuclear cells (PBMCs), taken at baseline. V usage is TRBV28 and J usage is TRBJ2-7, with D perhaps TRBD1 (6 bases). The clonotype originates from a human donor with classical Hodgkin lymphoma. Here the CDR3 DNA reads TGTGCCAGCACGCTGGTAAGGGGGTACGAGCAGTACTTC. Residues: CASTLVRGYEQYF.